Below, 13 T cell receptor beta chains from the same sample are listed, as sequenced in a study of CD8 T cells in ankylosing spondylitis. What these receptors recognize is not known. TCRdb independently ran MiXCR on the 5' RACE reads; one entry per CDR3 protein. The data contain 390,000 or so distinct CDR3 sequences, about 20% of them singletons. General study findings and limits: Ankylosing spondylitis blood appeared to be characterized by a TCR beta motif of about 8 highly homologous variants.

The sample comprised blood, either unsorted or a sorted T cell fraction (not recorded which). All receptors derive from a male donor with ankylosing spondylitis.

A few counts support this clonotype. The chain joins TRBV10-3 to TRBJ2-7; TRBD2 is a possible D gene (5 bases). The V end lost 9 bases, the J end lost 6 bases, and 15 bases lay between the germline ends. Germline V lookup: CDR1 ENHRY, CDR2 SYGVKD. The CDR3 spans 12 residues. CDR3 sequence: CAMTSGISEQYF. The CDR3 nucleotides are TGTGCCATGACCTCCGGGATTAGCGAGCAGTACTTC.

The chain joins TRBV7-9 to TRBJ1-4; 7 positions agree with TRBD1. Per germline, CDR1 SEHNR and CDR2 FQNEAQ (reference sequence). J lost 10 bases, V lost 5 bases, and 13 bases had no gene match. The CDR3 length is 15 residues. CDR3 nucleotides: TGTGCCAGCAGCGTTACACAGGGGATGAGGGGAAAACTGTTTTTT. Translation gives CASSVTQGMRGKLFF.

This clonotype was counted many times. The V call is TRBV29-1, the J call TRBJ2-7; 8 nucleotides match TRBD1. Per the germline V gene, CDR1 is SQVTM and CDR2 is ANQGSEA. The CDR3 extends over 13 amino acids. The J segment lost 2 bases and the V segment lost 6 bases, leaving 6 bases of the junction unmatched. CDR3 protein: CSVTPTGAYEQYF. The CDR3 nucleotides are TGCAGCGTGACCCCGACAGGGGCCTACGAGCAGTACTTC.

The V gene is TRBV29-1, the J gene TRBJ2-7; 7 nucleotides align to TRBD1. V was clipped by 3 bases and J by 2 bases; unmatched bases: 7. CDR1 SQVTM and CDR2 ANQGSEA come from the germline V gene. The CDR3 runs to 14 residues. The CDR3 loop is CSVDLAGGTYEQYF. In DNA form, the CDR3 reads TGCAGCGTTGATTTGGCAGGGGGTACCTACGAGCAGTACTTC.

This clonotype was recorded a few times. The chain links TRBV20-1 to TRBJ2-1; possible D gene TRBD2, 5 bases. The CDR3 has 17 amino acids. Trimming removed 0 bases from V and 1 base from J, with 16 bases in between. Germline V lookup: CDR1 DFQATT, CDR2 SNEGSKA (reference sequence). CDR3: CSARDGLAPVSYNEQFF. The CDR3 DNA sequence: TGCAGTGCTAGAGATGGGCTAGCTCCTGTATCCTACAATGAGCAGTTCTTC.

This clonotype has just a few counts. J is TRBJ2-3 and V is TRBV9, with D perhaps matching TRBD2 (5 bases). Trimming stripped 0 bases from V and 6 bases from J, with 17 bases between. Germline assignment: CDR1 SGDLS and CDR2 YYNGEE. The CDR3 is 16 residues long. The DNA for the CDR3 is TGTGCCAGCAGCGTAGGTTGGCTAGCTCCCTCCGATACGCAGTATTTT. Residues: CASSVGWLAPSDTQYF.

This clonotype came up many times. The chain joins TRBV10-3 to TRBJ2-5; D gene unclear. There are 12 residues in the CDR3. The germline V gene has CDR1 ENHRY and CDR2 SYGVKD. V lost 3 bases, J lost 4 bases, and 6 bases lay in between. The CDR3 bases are TGTGCCATCAGTGAATATGGAGAGACCCAGTACTTC. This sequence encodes CAISEYGETQYF.

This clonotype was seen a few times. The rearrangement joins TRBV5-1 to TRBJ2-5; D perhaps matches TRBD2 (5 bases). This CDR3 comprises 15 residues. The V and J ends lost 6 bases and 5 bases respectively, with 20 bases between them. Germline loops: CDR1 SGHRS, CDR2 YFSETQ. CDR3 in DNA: TGCGCCAGCACTCCTTTTGGCCCCGGGGTGGAGACCCAGTACTTC. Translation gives CASTPFGPGVETQYF.

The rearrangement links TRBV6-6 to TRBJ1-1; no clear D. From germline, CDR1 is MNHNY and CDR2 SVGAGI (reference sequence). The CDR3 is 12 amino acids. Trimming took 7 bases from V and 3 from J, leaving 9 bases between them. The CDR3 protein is CASTPQDTEAFF. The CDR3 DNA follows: TGTGCCAGCACTCCGCAGGACACTGAAGCTTTCTTT.

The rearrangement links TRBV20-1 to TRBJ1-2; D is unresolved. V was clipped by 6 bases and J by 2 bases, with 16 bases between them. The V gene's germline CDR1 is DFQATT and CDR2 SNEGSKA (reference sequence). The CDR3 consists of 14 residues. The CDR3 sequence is CSASRETGNYGYTF. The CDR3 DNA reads TGCAGTGCCTCTAGGGAAACGGGCAACTATGGCTACACCTTC.

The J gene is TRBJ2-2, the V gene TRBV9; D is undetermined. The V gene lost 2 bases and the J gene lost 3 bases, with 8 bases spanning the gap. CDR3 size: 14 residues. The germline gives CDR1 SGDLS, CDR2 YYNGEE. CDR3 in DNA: TGTGCCAGCAGCGTGTGGGTGGACACCGGGGAGCTGTTTTTT. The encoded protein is CASSVWVDTGELFF.

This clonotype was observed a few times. The DNA for the CDR3 is TGTGCCAGCAGCTTGATGGGGGCCACTGAAGCTTTCTTT. This sequence encodes CASSLMGATEAFF. The chain combines TRBV7-9 with TRBJ1-1; tentatively, D is TRBD1 (6 bases). V shed 3 bases and J shed 4 bases, with 9 bases lying between them. Germline CDR1 and CDR2: SEHNR and FQNEAQ (reference sequence). CDR3 size: 13 residues.

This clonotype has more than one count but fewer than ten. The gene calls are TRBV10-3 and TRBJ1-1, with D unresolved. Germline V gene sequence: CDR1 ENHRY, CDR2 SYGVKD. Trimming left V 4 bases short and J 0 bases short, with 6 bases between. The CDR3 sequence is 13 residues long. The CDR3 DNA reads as TGTGCCATCAGTGGAACAGTGAACACTGAAGCTTTCTTT. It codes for CAISGTVNTEAFF.